The 3 T cell receptor beta chains below come from one sample, sequenced in a study of siplizumab effects on memory and regulatory T cells. The repertoire was sequenced with immunoSEQ multiplex PCR; TCRdb's copy has only in-frame clones and lacks some. The sample contains about 100,000 clones, 80% to 95% of which appear only once. The source material was non-Treg CD4+ T cells sorted from blood. The receptor set was obtained from a human donor in good health.

This clone was counted between two and nine times. This chain links TRBV6-1 with TRBJ1-2; 7 nucleotides align to TRBD1. V gave up 2 bases and J gave up 7 bases; unmatched junction bases: 10. Looked up from germline, CDR1 is MNHNS and CDR2 is SASEGT. The CDR3 is 15 residues long. The CDR3 protein is CASSELWLGGSGYTF. The CDR3 nucleotides read TGTGCCAGCAGTGAACTCTGGTTAGGGGGCTCTGGCTACACCTTC.

This clone was recorded only once. The rearrangement uses TRBV2 and TRBJ2-4, with D hard to call. V dropped 8 bases and J dropped 3 bases, with 8 bases sitting between them. This CDR3 has 12 residues. The V gene's germline CDR1 is SNHLY and CDR2 FYNNEI. The CDR3 protein is CASRRIKNIQYF. In nucleotides, the CDR3 is TGTGCCAGCCGGAGAATCAAAAACATTCAGTACTTC.

This sequence joins TRBV2 and TRBJ1-1; the D is unclear. Trimming stripped 5 bases from V and 1 base from J, with 8 bases between. Germline V gives CDR1 SNHLY, CDR2 FYNNEI. This CDR3 region has 13 residues. The CDR3 DNA follows: TGTGCCAGCAGTTCACAGACGAACACTGAAGCTTTCTTT. This sequence encodes CASSSQTNTEAFF.